Described below is a single T cell receptor (beta chain) sequence and its context. TCRdb's table, derived via immunoSEQ multiplex PCR, lists solely in-frame clones and lacks some. The sample contains 55,000 to 85,000 clones, around nine tenths of which appear only once. The data originate from a study of T cell changes during pregnancy in multiple sclerosis. This CDR3 is 16 amino acids long. The germline V gene encodes CDR1 MNHEY and CDR2 SMNVEV (reference sequence). V shed 1 base and J shed 3 bases, with 10 bases lying between them. This TCR derives from a female donor with multiple sclerosis, enrolled in a pregnancy study. Sequenced here: peripheral blood, sampled in the second trimester of pregnancy. The V gene is TRBV27, the J gene TRBJ1-6, with TRBD1 as a possible D gene (5 bases). The CDR3 DNA is TGTGCCAGCAGTTTATGTCCAGGGTGCTATAATTCACCCCTCCACTTT. This codes for CASSLCPGCYNSPLHF.